Shown below are 31 T cell receptor beta chains from a single sample sequenced in a study of blood T cell repertoires in COVID-19 (dated by TCRdb to about 2020). The library was generated by the immunoSEQ multiplex PCR assay. TCRdb re-hosts the immuneACCESS table, in-frame sequences only. Its copies lack some clones; in the studies checked, an unresolved V gene accounts for under half of them, and the cause for the rest is not known. This sample comprises about 62,000 clones, around 87% of them detected only once. In total, the top ten clones hold almost 4% of the sample. Sequencing input: peripheral blood. These receptors were obtained from a human donor in a cohort sampled during active COVID-19.

This chain links TRBV4-1 with TRBJ2-7; 7 positions agree with TRBD1. Germline lookup yields CDR1 MGHRA and CDR2 YSYEKL. J was trimmed by 0 bases and V by 2 bases; bases with no gene match: 4. The CDR3 is 15 residues long. In nucleotides, the CDR3 is TGCGCCAGCAGCCAATCAGGGGACAGCTCCTACGAGCAGTACTTC. It codes for CASSQSGDSSYEQYF.

This clone occurred once. The chain links TRBV9 to TRBJ1-2; 8 bases align to TRBD1. Trimming at V came to 3 bases and at J to 6 bases, leaving 7 bases not matched to a gene. The CDR3 covers 14 residues. Per germline, CDR1 SGDLS and CDR2 YYNGEE. CDR3 loop: CASSASRGRHGYTF. The CDR3 coding sequence is TGTGCCAGCAGCGCATCCAGGGGGCGTCATGGCTACACCTTC.

J is TRBJ2-3 and V is TRBV7-2, with 10 bases fitting TRBD2. Trimming at V came to 0 bases and at J to 3 bases, leaving 6 bases not matched to a gene. The CDR3 totals 17 residues. Germline V gene lookup returns CDR1 SGHTA and CDR2 FQGNSA. The CDR3 DNA sequence: TGTGCCAGCAGCTTAGCCCCTAGCGGGGGCCTTACAGATACGCAGTATTTT. Its translation is CASSLAPSGGLTDTQYF.

This chain uses TRBV19 with TRBJ2-5; perhaps TRBD2 as D (5 bases). CDR1 and CDR2 (germline): LNHDA, SQIVND (reference sequence). With 1 base removed from V and 5 bases from J, the gap between germline ends came to 20 bases. The CDR3 has 17 residues. Written as DNA, the CDR3 is TGTGCCAGTAGTATAGTGGGTCCTGTAAGCGGTCAGGAGACCCAGTACTTC. It translates to CASSIVGPVSGQETQYF.

V is TRBV10-2 and J is TRBJ2-7; D is perhaps TRBD1 (6 bases). This CDR3 has 12 residues. V shed 3 bases and J shed 6 bases, with 9 bases lying between them. Looked up from germline, CDR1 is WSHSY and CDR2 is SAAADI. Here the CDR3 DNA reads TGCGCCAGCAGTGATCCGACAGGCGAGCAGTACTTC. Translation gives CASSDPTGEQYF.

The V gene is TRBV30, the J gene TRBJ1-3; D remains unclear. The CDR3 loop spans 16 amino acids. Germline CDR1 GTSNPN, CDR2 SVGIG (reference sequence). Trimming removed 0 bases from V and 2 bases from J, with 14 bases in between. In nucleotides, the CDR3 is TGTGCCTGGAGTGTCAACGGGAAACTGGCTGGAAACACCATATATTTT. Amino acids: CAWSVNGKLAGNTIYF.

This clone has a single count. The chain uses TRBV29-1 and TRBJ2-6; D not certain. This CDR3 comprises 15 residues. Germline CDR1 reads SQVTM; CDR2 reads ANQGSEA. V lost 2 bases to trimming and J lost 1 base, with 9 bases between them. The CDR3 loop is CSVELGESGANVLTF. The CDR3 DNA reads as TGCAGCGTTGAATTAGGAGAGTCTGGGGCCAACGTCCTGACTTTC.

The CDR3 is CASSYGSGGGGYTF. The CDR3, as DNA: TGTGCCAGCAGTTACGGATCAGGGGGCGGTGGCTACACCTTC. The rearrangement links TRBV6-5 to TRBJ1-2; 8 bases map to TRBD1. The CDR3 runs 14 residues. The ends lost 2 bases at V and 7 bases at J; junction bases unmatched: 6. Germline V lookup: CDR1 MNHEY, CDR2 SVGAGI.

The rearrangement links TRBV19 to TRBJ1-2; D might be TRBD1 (6 bases). Germline V gene lookup returns CDR1 LNHDA and CDR2 SQIVND (reference sequence). The V end lost 8 bases, the J end lost 0 bases, and 7 bases lay between the germline ends. CDR3 size: 12 residues. CDR3 bases: TGTGCCAGTGGGACACCTAACTATGGCTACACCTTC. Its protein is CASGTPNYGYTF.

The CDR3 is CATSDTGRNQPQHF. The CDR3 coding sequence is TGTGCCACCAGTGATACAGGGCGGAATCAGCCCCAGCATTTT. The chain recombines TRBV24-1 with TRBJ1-5; TRBD1 is a possible D gene (6 bases). V shed 3 bases and J shed 4 bases, with 9 bases lying between them. The CDR3 is made up of 14 amino acids. The germline gives CDR1 KGHDR, CDR2 SFDVKD.

This clone showed up just once. The chain couples TRBV7-9 to TRBJ1-4, with 9 bases identical to TRBD1. The V and J ends lost 3 bases and 5 bases, in that order; junction bases with no gene match: 1. From germline, CDR1 is SEHNR and CDR2 FQNEAQ (reference sequence). The CDR3 has 14 residues. DNA for the CDR3: TGTGCCAGCAGCTTGACAGGGGGGAATGAAAAACTGTTTTTT. Protein product: CASSLTGGNEKLFF.

The rearrangement uses TRBV11-2 and TRBJ1-1, with 8 nucleotides matching TRBD1. V gave up 5 bases and J gave up 3 bases; unmatched junction bases: 20. Looked up from germline, CDR1 is SGHAT and CDR2 is FQNNGV. The CDR3 runs 19 residues. CDR3 in amino acids: CASSIILDRGGRLDTEAFF. The CDR3 DNA reads TGTGCCAGCAGCATAATCTTAGACAGGGGTGGTCGTTTGGACACTGAAGCTTTCTTT.

The V gene is TRBV27, the J gene TRBJ2-5; TRBD2 matches 9 bases. V trimming: 9 bases; J trimming: 4 bases; junction bases outside the gene matches: 6. There are 13 residues in the CDR3. Germline-derived CDR1 and CDR2 are MNHEY and SMNVEV (reference sequence). The CDR3, as DNA: TGTGCCAGTTCAATAGCGGGAGTAGAGACCCAGTACTTC. Translation gives CASSIAGVETQYF.

The chain is built from TRBV7-9 and TRBJ2-5, with 8 bases fitting TRBD1. V gave up 3 bases and J gave up 1 base; unmatched junction bases: 1. Germline-derived CDR1 and CDR2 are SEHNR and FQNEAQ (reference sequence). There are 14 residues in the CDR3. The CDR3 coding sequence is TGTGCCAGCAGCTTTGGACAGGGCCAAGAGACCCAGTACTTC. Its translation is CASSFGQGQETQYF.

The chain employs TRBV9 and TRBJ2-1, with TRBD2 identical over 10 bases. Trimming cost V 0 bases and J 3 bases; bases outside gene matches: 3. The CDR3 spans 16 residues. CDR1 and CDR2 from the germline V gene are SGDLS and YYNGEE. CDR3 coding DNA: TGTGCCAGCAGCGTAGTTCTAGCGGGAGTCTACAATGAGCAGTTCTTC. Protein product: CASSVVLAGVYNEQFF.

This chain joins TRBV7-2 and TRBJ2-7, with 9 bases fitting TRBD2. In germline, CDR1 is SGHTA, CDR2 FQGNSA. Trimming cost V 5 bases and J 4 bases; bases outside gene matches: 9. The CDR3 totals 15 residues. CDR3 loop: CASSPGLALGYEQYF. CDR3 coding DNA: TGTGCCAGCAGCCCAGGACTAGCGTTGGGGTACGAGCAGTACTTC. Variable domain in full (rest from reference TRBV7-2 and TRBJ2-7): GAGVSQSPSNKVTEKGKDVELRCDPISGHTALYWYRQSLGQGLEFLIYFQGNSAPDKSGLPSDRFSAERTGGSVSTLTIQRTQQEDSAVYLCASSPGLALGYEQYFGPGTRLTVT.

This clone has a single count. The chain employs TRBV4-1 and TRBJ2-7; tentative D call: TRBD1 (6 bases). CDR1 MGHRA and CDR2 YSYEKL come from the germline V gene. Trimming cost V 4 bases and J 5 bases, with 27 bases left between them. The length of the CDR3 is 18 residues. The CDR3 is CASSRNRDTKYIAHEQYF. CDR3 bases: TGCGCCAGCAGCCGCAACCGGGACACAAAGTACATAGCTCACGAGCAGTACTTC.

Here the CDR3 DNA reads TGTGCCAGCAGTTACTCCTGGCAGCGTTACGAGCAGTACTTC. Its translation is CASSYSWQRYEQYF. V gene TRBV6-5 combines with J gene TRBJ2-7; D not resolved. Germline-derived CDR1 and CDR2 are MNHEY and SVGAGI. This CDR3 spans 14 amino acids. V was shortened by 0 bases and J by 4 bases, with 10 bases between the two germline ends.

In this sample, this clone turned up a few times. The chain combines TRBV5-4 with TRBJ2-1; 10 nucleotides match TRBD2. Germline trimming cut 4 bases from V and 4 bases from J; bases unmatched to any gene: 2. The CDR3 extends over 14 amino acids. Germline CDR1 SGHNT, CDR2 YYREEE (reference sequence). The CDR3 sequence: CASSPGLAYNEQFF. DNA of the CDR3: TGTGCCAGCAGCCCGGGACTAGCGTACAATGAGCAGTTCTTC.

This clone was counted between two and nine times. The chain carries TRBV2 and TRBJ1-5, with no clear D. CDR3 length equals 16 residues. In germline, CDR1 is SNHLY, CDR2 FYNNEI. The ends were cut back, 5 bases at V and 1 base at J, with 15 bases in the middle. The CDR3, as DNA: TGTGCCAGCAGTTCCCCGGGAAGGCGAAGCAATCAGCCCCAGCATTTT. As protein: CASSSPGRRSNQPQHF.

This clone was seen just once. The genes are TRBV6-6 and TRBJ2-3; D perhaps matches TRBD2 (6 bases). V was clipped by 7 bases and J by 0 bases, with 14 bases between them. The CDR3 contains 15 residues. Germline V CDR1 and CDR2: MNHNY, SVGAGI (reference sequence). The chain's CDR3 is CASKGSGSSTDTQYF. The CDR3 nucleotides are TGTGCCAGCAAAGGTAGCGGCTCTAGCACAGATACGCAGTATTTT.

The chain joins TRBV2 to TRBJ1-5; 7 bases fit TRBD1. This CDR3 region has 16 residues. Per the germline V gene, CDR1 is SNHLY and CDR2 is FYNNEI. The trim removed 3 bases at V and 6 bases at J, leaving 11 bases unmatched. CDR3 bases: TGTGCCAGCAGTGACGGACAGGCGGATTTGGTTCAGCCCCAGCATTTT. This translates into CASSDGQADLVQPQHF.

The chain couples TRBV7-2 to TRBJ2-2, with 8 bases identical to TRBD1. Germline CDR1 reads SGHTA; CDR2 reads FQGNSA. V lost 6 bases and J lost 6; bases outside the gene matches: 6. The CDR3 has 14 amino acids. The chain's CDR3 is CASRIGQGPGELFF. The CDR3 coding sequence is TGTGCCAGCAGAATAGGACAGGGCCCCGGGGAGCTGTTTTTT.

J is TRBJ2-3 and V is TRBV4-3, with TRBD2 matching 10 bases. V lost 0 bases to trimming and J lost 5 bases; unmatched junction nucleotides: 11. CDR1 LGHNA and CDR2 YSLEER come from the germline V gene. This CDR3 is 18 amino acids long. This chain's CDR3 is CASSQDGRLAGVKDTQYF. The CDR3 nucleotides are TGCGCCAGCAGCCAAGATGGGCGGCTAGCGGGAGTTAAAGATACGCAGTATTTT.

This chain uses TRBV7-9 with TRBJ2-5, with 9 bases lining up with TRBD2. Trimming at V came to 2 bases and at J to 5 bases, leaving 3 bases not matched to a gene. Germline V gene lookup returns CDR1 SEHNR and CDR2 FQNEAQ (reference sequence). The CDR3 contains 14 residues. DNA for the CDR3: TGTGCCAGCAGCTTAAGCGGGGGGCCTGAGACCCAGTACTTC. Translation: CASSLSGGPETQYF.

The chain is built from TRBV7-2 and TRBJ2-5; TRBD1 matches at 7 bases. From germline, CDR1 is SGHTA and CDR2 FQGNSA. CDR3 length equals 13 residues. The ends lost 1 base at V and 4 bases at J; junction bases unmatched: 0. Here the CDR3 DNA reads TGTGCCAGCAGCTTAGGACAGGGAGAGACCCAGTACTTC. Its protein is CASSLGQGETQYF.

The chain uses TRBV5-8 and TRBJ2-3; 10 nucleotides line up with TRBD2. Germline V lookup: CDR1 SGHTS, CDR2 YDEGEE. The CDR3 consists of 18 residues. Trimming cost V 0 bases and J 3 bases; bases outside gene matches: 10. The CDR3 protein is CASSLGLAGVSKTDTQYF. CDR3 nucleotides: TGTGCCAGCAGCTTGGGGCTAGCGGGAGTAAGTAAGACAGATACGCAGTATTTT.

For this clone: Germline and junction disagree at one end, which may indicate a read error. The chain has TRBV7-3 and TRBJ2-2; 9 bases match TRBD1. The germline gives CDR1 SGHTA, CDR2 FQGTGA. This CDR3 has 19 residues. This CDR3 reads CASSLTGQGLTISSGELFF. DNA of the CDR3: TGTGCCAGCAGCCTAACGGGACAGGGCCTTACGATTTCCTCCGGGGAGCTGTTTTTT.

The V gene is TRBV29-1, the J gene TRBJ2-5, with TRBD1 identical over 10 bases. The germline gives CDR1 SQVTM, CDR2 ANQGSEA. V lost 2 bases to trimming and J lost 5 bases; unmatched junction nucleotides: 2. This CDR3 is 13 amino acids long. The CDR3 nucleotides read TGCAGCGTTGAACGGGACAGGGGTGAGACCCAGTACTTC. It specifies CSVERDRGETQYF.

The chain joins TRBV25-1 to TRBJ1-4, with TRBD1 matching over 7 bases. Germline CDR1 is MGHDK and CDR2 is SYGVNS. J gave up 5 bases and V 6 bases, and 12 bases lay outside the gene matches. This CDR3 contains 16 residues. CDR3 sequence: CASRGIGDSLNEKLFF. DNA of the CDR3: TGTGCCAGCAGGGGAATTGGGGACAGCCTGAATGAAAAACTGTTTTTT. Full variable domain (missing parts from reference TRBV25-1 and TRBJ1-4): EADIYQTPRYLVIGTGKKITLECSQTMGHDKMYWYQQDPGMELHLIHYSYGVNSTEKGDLSSESTVSRIRTEHFPLTLESARPSHTSQYLCASRGIGDSLNEKLFFGSGTQLSVL.

The chain employs TRBV30 and TRBJ1-3; D is uncertain. V was shortened by 4 bases and J by 1 base, with 11 bases between the two germline ends. Germline CDR1 and CDR2: GTSNPN and SVGIG (reference sequence). This CDR3 has 14 residues. CDR3 nucleotides: TGTGCCTGGAAGGAGGATTCTTCTGGAAACACCATATATTTT. It specifies CAWKEDSSGNTIYF. Filled out from reference TRBV30 and TRBJ1-3, the complete variable domain reads SQTIHQWPATLVQPVGSPLSLECTVEGTSNPNLYWYRQAAGRGLQLLFYSVGIGQISSEVPQNLSASRPQDRQFILSSKKLLLSDSGFYLCAWKEDSSGNTIYFGEGSWLTVV.